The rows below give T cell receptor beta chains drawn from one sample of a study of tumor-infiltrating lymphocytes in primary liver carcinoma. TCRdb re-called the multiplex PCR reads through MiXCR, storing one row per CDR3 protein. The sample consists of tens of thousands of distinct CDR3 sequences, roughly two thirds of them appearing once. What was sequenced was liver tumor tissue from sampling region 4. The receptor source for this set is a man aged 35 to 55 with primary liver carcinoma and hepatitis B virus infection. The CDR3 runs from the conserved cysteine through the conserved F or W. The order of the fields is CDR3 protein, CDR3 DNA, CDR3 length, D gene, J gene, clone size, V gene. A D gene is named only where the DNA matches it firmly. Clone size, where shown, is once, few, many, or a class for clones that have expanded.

CDR3 protein: CASSGETSGYEQYF
CDR3 DNA: TGCGCCAGCAGTGGGGAGACTAGCGGATACGAGCAGTACTTC
CDR3 length: 14
D gene: TRBD2
J gene: TRBJ2-7
clone size: few
V gene: TRBV10-1

CDR3 protein: CASSLDPGRWAGYTF
CDR3 DNA: TGCGCCAGCAGCTTGGACCCAGGCAGGTGGGCCGGCTACACCTTC
CDR3 length: 15
D gene: .
J gene: TRBJ1-2
clone size: .
V gene: TRBV5-1

CDR3 protein: CSVDTTGAGAAGANVLTF
CDR3 DNA: TGCAGCGTTGATACGACCGGGGCAGGGGCAGCTGGGGCCAACGTCCTGACTTTC
CDR3 length: 18
D gene: .
J gene: TRBJ2-6
clone size: .
V gene: TRBV29-1

CDR3 protein: CARSPCGSGIIYNEQFF
CDR3 DNA: TGTGCCAGAAGCCCCTGCGGTAGCGGGATTATCTACAATGAGCAGTTCTTC
CDR3 length: 17
D gene: TRBD2
J gene: TRBJ2-1
clone size: .
V gene: TRBV11-2

CDR3 protein: CASSSLQGNGGSAEPFF
CDR3 DNA: TGTGCCAGCAGCTCACTTCAGGGGAACGGAGGTAGTGCTGAACCCTTCTTT
CDR3 length: 17
D gene: .
J gene: TRBJ1-1
clone size: .
V gene: TRBV7-8

CDR3 protein: CASSALAGNYEQYF
CDR3 DNA: TGTGCCAGCAGTGCCCTAGCGGGGAACTACGAGCAGTACTTC
CDR3 length: 14
D gene: TRBD2
J gene: TRBJ2-7
clone size: many
V gene: TRBV28

CDR3 protein: CVTRRGLADTYEQYF
CDR3 DNA: TGTGTCACCAGAAGGGGACTAGCGGATACCTACGAGCAGTATTTC
CDR3 length: 15
D gene: TRBD2
J gene: TRBJ2-7
clone size: .
V gene: TRBV10-3

CDR3 protein: CASSLTGSGEYEQYF
CDR3 DNA: TGTGCCAGCAGCTTAACGGGATCGGGAGAATACGAGCAGTACTTC
CDR3 length: 15
D gene: .
J gene: TRBJ2-7
clone size: many
V gene: TRBV11-1

CDR3 protein: CSVETSLNTDTQYF
CDR3 DNA: TGCAGCGTTGAGACTAGCCTTAACACAGATACGCAGTATTTT
CDR3 length: 14
D gene: TRBD2
J gene: TRBJ2-3
clone size: .
V gene: TRBV29-1

CDR3 protein: CASITMGNTKAFF
CDR3 DNA: TGTGCCAGCATCACCATGGGGAACACTAAAGCTTTCTTT
CDR3 length: 13
D gene: .
J gene: TRBJ1-1
clone size: .
V gene: TRBV12-3/TRBV12-4

CDR3 protein: CASSQGRRPNQPQHF
CDR3 DNA: TGCGCCAGCAGCCAAGGGCGGAGGCCGAATCAGCCCCAGCATTTT
CDR3 length: 15
D gene: .
J gene: TRBJ1-5
clone size: many
V gene: TRBV4-1

CDR3 protein: CASSAGNGLYGYTF
CDR3 DNA: TGTGCCAGCAGTGCCGGGAATGGTCTTTATGGCTACACCTTC
CDR3 length: 14
D gene: .
J gene: TRBJ1-2
clone size: .
V gene: TRBV25-1

CDR3 protein: CASSVQGVTNEKPFF
CDR3 DNA: TGTGCCAGCAGTGTACAGGGGGTAACTAACGAAAAACCGTTTTTT
CDR3 length: 15
D gene: TRBD1
J gene: TRBJ1-4
clone size: .
V gene: TRBV6-1

CDR3 protein: CASCSTAQSGANALTF
CDR3 DNA: TGTGCCAGCTGCTCGACAGCACAGTCTGGGGCCAACGCCCTGACTTTT
CDR3 length: 16
D gene: .
J gene: TRBJ2-6
clone size: .
V gene: TRBV11-3

CDR3 protein: CASSIRLVGPSTDSQYF
CDR3 DNA: TGTGCCAGCAGCATTAGACTAGTGGGGCCTAGCACAGATTCGCAGTATTTT
CDR3 length: 17
D gene: .
J gene: TRBJ2-3
clone size: .
V gene: TRBV6-6

CDR3 protein: CASRPLQAEQYF
CDR3 DNA: TGTGCCAGCAGGCCACTACAGGCCGAGCAGTATTTC
CDR3 length: 12
D gene: .
J gene: TRBJ2-7
clone size: many
V gene: TRBV28

CDR3 protein: CASSYSDRVEQYF
CDR3 DNA: TGTGCCAGCAGTTATTCGGACAGGGTCGAGCAGTACTTC
CDR3 length: 13
D gene: TRBD1
J gene: TRBJ2-7
clone size: many
V gene: TRBV6-6

CDR3 protein: CASSLCAGVDWESFF
CDR3 DNA: TGTGCCAGCAGTTTATGTGCGGGAGTGGACTGGGAGTCATTCTTC
CDR3 length: 15
D gene: TRBD2
J gene: TRBJ2-1
clone size: .
V gene: TRBV11-2

CDR3 protein: CASDQEGRLNYGYTF
CDR3 DNA: TGCGCCAGCGACCAAGAAGGCCGTCTTAACTATGGCTACACCTTC
CDR3 length: 15
D gene: .
J gene: TRBJ1-2
clone size: .
V gene: TRBV4-1

CDR3 protein: CASSYAYRGYGYTF
CDR3 DNA: TGTGCCAGCAGTTACGCCTATAGAGGGTATGGCTACACCTTC
CDR3 length: 14
D gene: .
J gene: TRBJ1-2
clone size: many
V gene: TRBV6-6

CDR3 protein: CAISLRGIGNTIYF
CDR3 DNA: TGTGCCATCAGCTTGAGGGGAATCGGAAACACCATATATTTT
CDR3 length: 14
D gene: .
J gene: TRBJ1-3
clone size: many
V gene: TRBV5-8

CDR3 protein: CASSVPQGANQYF
CDR3 DNA: TGTGCCAGCAGTGTTCCACAGGGGGCAAATCAGTACTTC
CDR3 length: 13
D gene: TRBD1
J gene: TRBJ2-7
clone size: .
V gene: TRBV6-5

CDR3 protein: CASSQDPARGKGELFF
CDR3 DNA: TGTGCCAGCAGCCAGGACCCAGCGAGGGGCAAGGGGGAGCTGTTTTTT
CDR3 length: 16
D gene: .
J gene: TRBJ2-2
clone size: .
V gene: TRBV4-2

CDR3 protein: CASSYSTSGSLAYVQYF
CDR3 DNA: TGTGCCAGCAGTTACTCGACTAGCGGGAGCTTGGCTTACGTGCAGTACTTC
CDR3 length: 17
D gene: TRBD2
J gene: TRBJ2-7
clone size: .
V gene: TRBV6-5

CDR3 protein: CSAIGQGTVAFF
CDR3 DNA: TGCAGCGCCATCGGACAAGGGACTGTAGCTTTCTTT
CDR3 length: 12
D gene: .
J gene: TRBJ1-1
clone size: many
V gene: TRBV29-1

CDR3 protein: CASSFQGGNPPLHF
CDR3 DNA: TGTGCCAGCAGCTTTCAGGGGGGTAATCCACCCCTCCACTTT
CDR3 length: 14
D gene: TRBD1
J gene: TRBJ1-6
clone size: .
V gene: TRBV7-9

CDR3 protein: CACSYLAGGRFYNEQFF
CDR3 DNA: TGCGCCTGCAGCTATCTAGCGGGAGGGCGGTTCTACAATGAGCAGTTCTTC
CDR3 length: 17
D gene: TRBD2
J gene: TRBJ2-1
clone size: once
V gene: TRBV10-2

CDR3 protein: CASIQDFREEDRQYF
CDR3 DNA: TGTGCCAGCATCCAAGATTTCAGGGAGGAAGATAGGCAGTATTTT
CDR3 length: 15
D gene: .
J gene: TRBJ2-3
clone size: .
V gene: TRBV4-2

CDR3 protein: CASGVSSGSPTDTQNF
CDR3 DNA: TGTGCTAGCGGGGTTTCAAGCGGTTCCCCCACAGATACGCAGAATTTT
CDR3 length: 16
D gene: TRBD2
J gene: TRBJ2-3
clone size: .
V gene: TRBV6-1

CDR3 protein: CASSYLGQGAHLYNEQFF
CDR3 DNA: TGTGCCAGCAGTTACCTCGGACAGGGGGCCCACCTTTACAATGAGCAGTTCTTC
CDR3 length: 18
D gene: TRBD1
J gene: TRBJ2-1
clone size: many
V gene: TRBV6-2/TRBV6-3

CDR3 protein: CASSRGGRKYGYTF
CDR3 DNA: TGCGCCAGCAGCCGAGGGGGCAGGAAATATGGCTACACCTTC
CDR3 length: 14
D gene: TRBD1
J gene: TRBJ1-2
clone size: .
V gene: TRBV4-1

CDR3 protein: CAGCPRSGGSEAFF
CDR3 DNA: TGTGCCGGCTGTCCCCGATCGGGGGGCTCTGAAGCTTTCTTT
CDR3 length: 14
D gene: .
J gene: TRBJ1-1
clone size: once
V gene: TRBV6-1

CDR3 protein: CASSQFHGASGEQFF
CDR3 DNA: TGCGCCAGTAGCCAATTTCATGGGGCTAGCGGTGAGCAGTTCTTC
CDR3 length: 15
D gene: TRBD2
J gene: TRBJ2-1
clone size: .
V gene: TRBV4-3

CDR3 protein: CARSEWTGNEQCF
CDR3 DNA: TGTGCCAGAAGCGAATGGACAGGGAACGAGCAGTGCTTC
CDR3 length: 13
D gene: TRBD1
J gene: TRBJ2-7
clone size: once
V gene: TRBV6-1

CDR3 protein: CASSLDLWARANVLSF
CDR3 DNA: TGTGCCAGCAGCTTAGATCTCTGGGCTAGGGCCAACGTCCTGAGTTTC
CDR3 length: 16
D gene: .
J gene: TRBJ2-6
clone size: .
V gene: TRBV11-2